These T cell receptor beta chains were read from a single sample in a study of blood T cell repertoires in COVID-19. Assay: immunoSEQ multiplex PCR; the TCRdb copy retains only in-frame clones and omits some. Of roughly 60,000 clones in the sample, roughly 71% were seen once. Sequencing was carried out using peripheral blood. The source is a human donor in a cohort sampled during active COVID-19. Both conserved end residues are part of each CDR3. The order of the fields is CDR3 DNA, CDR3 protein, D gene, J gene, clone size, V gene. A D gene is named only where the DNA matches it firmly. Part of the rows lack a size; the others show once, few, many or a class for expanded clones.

TGCGGCTCCCAGGGTTCTAATGAAAAACTGTTTTTT	CGSQGSNEKLFF	NA	TRBJ1-4	NA	TRBV29-1
TGTGCCATCAGTGCGGACTCGCTCTTCTACGAGCAGTACTTC	CAISADSLFYEQYF	NA	TRBJ2-7	few	TRBV10-3
TGTGCCAGCAGCCCCGGGGAGGGCCGGGCAGATACGCAGTATTTT	CASSPGEGRADTQYF	TRBD2	TRBJ2-3	NA	TRBV5-6
TGTGCCAGCAGTCAGTCAGCTAGCGGGAAAACCGGGGAGCTGTTTTTT	CASSQSASGKTGELFF	TRBD2	TRBJ2-2	few	TRBV28
TGCGCCAGCAAGACGGGAGGGCAGTCTGAAGAGACCCAGTACTTC	CASKTGGQSEETQYF	TRBD2	TRBJ2-5	NA	TRBV5-1
TGTGCCAGCTCAAGCGGTCCGGGTGGGGATGGCTACACCTTC	CASSSGPGGDGYTF	NA	TRBJ1-2	NA	TRBV18
TGTGCCAGCAGCCAAGGACTAGCGGGGACTGAGCAGTTCTTC	CASSQGLAGTEQFF	TRBD2	TRBJ2-1	NA	TRBV3-1/TRBV3-2
TGTGCCAGCGGCCAGGATCTTGGGGCCAACGTCCTGACTTTC	CASGQDLGANVLTF	NA	TRBJ2-6	NA	TRBV7-9
TGTGCCAGCAGTTTTTCCGGGGTCGAGCAGTACTTC	CASSFSGVEQYF	NA	TRBJ2-7	NA	TRBV12-3/TRBV12-4
TGTGCCAGCAGCCACCGACTAGCGGGAGGTGACGGGGAGCTGTTTTTT	CASSHRLAGGDGELFF	TRBD2	TRBJ2-2	NA	TRBV5-4
TGTGCCAGCAGAGGAGAGGCCGAGCAGTACTTC	CASRGEAEQYF	NA	TRBJ2-7	NA	TRBV2
TGTGCCAGCAGTTTTAGGGGAGGCGAAAAACTGTTTTTT	CASSFRGGEKLFF	NA	TRBJ1-4	NA	TRBV12-3/TRBV12-4
TGTGCCAGCAGGAACCCCCGGGAGACCCAGTACTTC	CASRNPRETQYF	NA	TRBJ2-5	NA	TRBV6-5
TGTGCCTGGGAGGACAGGGGGAACTATGGCTACACCTTC	CAWEDRGNYGYTF	TRBD1	TRBJ1-2	NA	TRBV30
TGTGCCAGCAGTGCGATAACAGGGGGGGGTCAGCCCCAGCATTTT	CASSAITGGGQPQHF	TRBD1	TRBJ1-5	NA	TRBV2
TGCAGTGCCAGCGACAATGAGCAGTTCTTC	CSASDNEQFF	NA	TRBJ2-1	NA	TRBV20-1
TGCGCCAGCTCCCCTACCTTGGCAGATACGCAGTATTTT	CASSPTLADTQYF	NA	TRBJ2-3	NA	TRBV10-1
TGCAGCGTTGTTGCAGGGTTGGTTGGCTACACCTTC	CSVVAGLVGYTF	NA	TRBJ1-2	few	TRBV29-1
TGTGCCAGCAGTCAGGGGACAGGGGCGCAAGAGACCCAGTACTTC	CASSQGTGAQETQYF	TRBD1	TRBJ2-5	once	TRBV28
TGTGCCATCTCCAGGGGGACGGCGAACTCTGGAAACACCATATATTTT	CAISRGTANSGNTIYF	TRBD1	TRBJ1-3	NA	TRBV10-3
TGTGCCAGCAGTGACGGGTGGACTGAAGCTTTCTTT	CASSDGWTEAFF	NA	TRBJ1-1	NA	TRBV28
TGTGCCAGTAGCGCAGGGGCCGGGGCTGAAGCTTTCTTT	CASSAGAGAEAFF	NA	TRBJ1-1	many	TRBV19
TGCGCCAGCAGCTTTACTAGCGGGGGGCAAGAGACCCAGTACTTC	CASSFTSGGQETQYF	TRBD2	TRBJ2-5	NA	TRBV5-1
TGTGCCAGCAGCTCCCTGGGGCTATCCGGGGAGCTGTTTTTT	CASSSLGLSGELFF	NA	TRBJ2-2	NA	TRBV9
TGTGCCAGCAGTGAACTGTTCACAGATACGCAGTATTTT	CASSELFTDTQYF	NA	TRBJ2-3	few	TRBV2
TGTGCCAGCAGCCGGGGGGGCGGGACGAACACCGGGGAGCTGTTTTTT	CASSRGGGTNTGELFF	TRBD2	TRBJ2-2	NA	TRBV5-4
TGTGCCAGCTGGGAGGGCACTATCGGCTATGGCTACACCTTC	CASWEGTIGYGYTF	NA	TRBJ1-2	NA	TRBV6-5